This section outlines one TCR beta chain sequence together with its context. The sample belongs to a study of blood T cell repertoires in COVID-19. Per the germline V gene, CDR1 is MRHNA and CDR2 is SNTAGT. The CDR3 has 14 amino acids. V gave up 6 bases and J gave up 2 bases, with 10 bases separating them. Data came from immunoSEQ multiplex PCR; TCRdb stores just in-frame clones and leaves some out. The table has 350,000 or so clones, 87% seen once. The clonotype originates from a woman aged 25 to 45 with COVID-19, enrolled during active disease. The sample was peripheral blood. This sequence joins TRBV6-4 and TRBJ2-2; possibly TRBD2 for D (6 bases). The CDR3 spells CASRPSVNTGELFF. The CDR3 nucleotides are TGTGCCAGCAGGCCTAGCGTAAACACCGGGGAGCTGTTTTTT.